One T cell receptor beta chain is described in this entry. Its antigen is not known. TCRdb passed the 5' RACE reads through MiXCR, listing each CDR3 protein once. The sample lists approximately 500,000 distinct CDR3 sequences, 25% seen once, with under 15% in the top ten. The length of the CDR3 is 14 residues. The junction had 7 bases not matched to a gene; V was cut back by 6 bases and J by 5 bases. The germline V gene encodes CDR1 MNHEY and CDR2 SVGAGI. This sample was taken from a study of T-cell memory formation after mild COVID-19. Overall study results and limits: CD4+ contracting clones lay mainly in CM and EM, CD8+ ones in EMRA. The second-wave clones peaking on day 37 were not confirmed as SARS-CoV-2-specific.

Material for sequencing was PBMCs or a T cell subset sorted from them (not recorded which). The sequence was collected from an adult woman who had mild COVID-19 (a few samples of this study predate the infection). Cell type and time point are not known. The V gene is TRBV6-5, the J gene TRBJ1-1, with TRBD1 matching over 9 bases. CDR3 amino acids: CASRRQGGWTEAFF. The CDR3 nucleotides are TGTGCCAGCAGGCGACAGGGGGGGTGGACTGAAGCTTTCTTT.